This T cell receptor beta chain was recorded in a study of read filtering for tumor transcriptome and immune sequencing. Study-wide points: Without single-read clonotypes, shared clonotype proportions correlated more between IR-seq and RNA-seq.

Concerning this clonotype itself: Its antigen is unknown.

From germline, CDR1 is SGHAT and CDR2 FQNNGV. V lost 1 base to trimming and J lost 5 bases, with 11 bases between them. The CDR3 consists of 14 residues. Molecular barcoded adaptors covering alpha/delta and beta/gamma chains were used on roughly 400 ng RNA. TCRdb analysed the reads with MiXCR anew, one entry per CDR3 protein. Of roughly 130,000 distinct CDR3 sequences in the sample, approximately 13% were seen once. This receptor was identified in a donor aged 40 or over with multiple myeloma. The gene calls are TRBV11-2 and TRBJ2-5, with D possibly matching TRBD1 (5 bases). The sequenced sample consisted of a population of CD138-negative cells sorted from bone marrow. The CDR3 reads CASSLVMGRETQYF. The CDR3 DNA is TGTGCCAGCAGCTTAGTGATGGGGCGGGAGACCCAGTACTTC.